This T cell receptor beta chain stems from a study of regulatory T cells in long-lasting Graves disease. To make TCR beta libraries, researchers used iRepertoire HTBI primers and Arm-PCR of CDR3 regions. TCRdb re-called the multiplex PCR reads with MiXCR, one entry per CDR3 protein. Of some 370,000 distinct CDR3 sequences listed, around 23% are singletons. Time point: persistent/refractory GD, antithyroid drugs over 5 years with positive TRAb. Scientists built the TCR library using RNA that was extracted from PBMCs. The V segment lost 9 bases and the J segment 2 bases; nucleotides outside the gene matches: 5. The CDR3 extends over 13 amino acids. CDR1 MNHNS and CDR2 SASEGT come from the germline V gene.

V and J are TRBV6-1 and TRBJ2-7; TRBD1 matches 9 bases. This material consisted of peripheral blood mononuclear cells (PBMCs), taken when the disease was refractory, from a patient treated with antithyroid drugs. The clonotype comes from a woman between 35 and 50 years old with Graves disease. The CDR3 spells CASTGTGTYEQYF. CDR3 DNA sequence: TGTGCCAGTACCGGGACAGGGACCTACGAGCAGTACTTC.